These 24 T cell receptor beta chains were all obtained from the same sample, sequenced in a study of a mutant IDH1 vaccine in newly diagnosed glioma. No antigen is known for these receptors. Some clones are missing from TCRdb's copy, which holds only in-frame ones; the method was immunoSEQ multiplex PCR. This sample has 55,000 or so clones, with 75% to 95% found just once. Time point defined: week 11, during vaccination. Vaccine doses each comprised 300 ug of mutant IDH1 20-mer peptide, with topical imiquimod. The source was PBMCs, collected from a glioma patient whose treatment included an IDH1 peptide vaccine. All receptors come from a man aged 45-60 years with glioma.

This sequence joins TRBV9 and TRBJ1-4; TRBD1 is a possible D gene (5 bases). The CDR3 is 16 residues long. Between the trimmed V and J ends, which lost 1 base and 3 bases, there was a span of 13 bases. Per the germline V gene, CDR1 is SGDLS and CDR2 is YYNGEE. Here the CDR3 reads CASSVQGGRPNEKLFF. The CDR3 nucleotides are TGTGCCAGCAGCGTACAGGGAGGGCGGCCTAATGAAAAACTGTTTTTT.

This clone came up once. The chain combines TRBV9 with TRBJ2-1, with TRBD2 identical over 8 bases. Germline V gene sequence: CDR1 SGDLS, CDR2 YYNGEE. This CDR3 region has 16 residues. V dropped 0 bases and J dropped 4; count of bases not matched to a gene: 6. CDR3 nucleotide sequence: TGTGCCAGCAGCGTAGTTAGCCTAGCGGGTTACAATGAGCAGTTCTTC. Residues: CASSVVSLAGYNEQFF. Combining the CDR3 with reference TRBV9 and TRBJ2-1 gives the whole variable domain DSGVTQTPKHLITATGQRVTLRCSPRSGDLSVYWYQQSLDQGLQFLIQYYNGEERAKGNILERFSAQQFPDLHSELNLSSLELGDSALYFCASSVVSLAGYNEQFFGPGTRLTVL.

The chain is built from TRBV4-1 and TRBJ1-1; no firm D call. Germline CDR1 reads MGHRA; CDR2 reads YSYEKL. The CDR3 consists of 15 residues. The V and J ends lost 4 bases and 3 bases respectively, with 15 bases between them. The CDR3 spells CASSLIPTGHTEAFF. DNA of the CDR3: TGCGCCAGCAGCCTAATCCCGACGGGCCACACTGAAGCTTTCTTT.

This chain connects TRBV28 to TRBJ2-2; 8 bases align to TRBD1. This CDR3 is 17 amino acids long. The V gene's germline CDR1 is MDHEN and CDR2 SYDVKM. Germline trimming cut 4 bases from V and 1 base from J; bases unmatched to any gene: 8. The CDR3 loop is CASSSGLGQGNTGELFF. In DNA form, the CDR3 reads TGTGCCAGCAGTTCCGGCCTCGGACAGGGGAACACCGGGGAGCTGTTTTTT.

J is TRBJ1-5 and V is TRBV27; D perhaps matches TRBD1 (6 bases). Germline loops: CDR1 MNHEY, CDR2 SMNVEV (reference sequence). V lost 5 bases to trimming and J lost 6 bases, with 11 bases between them. The CDR3 totals 13 residues. CDR3 region: CASSPQGTQPQHF. The CDR3, as DNA: TGTGCCAGCAGTCCACAGGGTACTCAGCCCCAGCATTTT.

This chain joins TRBV7-8 and TRBJ2-1; 10 nucleotides agree with TRBD2. J lost 5 bases, V lost 1 base, and 11 bases had no gene match. In germline, CDR1 is SGHVS, CDR2 FQNEAQ. This CDR3 has 18 residues. The CDR3 DNA reads TGTGCCAGCAGCTTAGAGGGCAGCGGGAGGGCCTTGCACAATGAGCAGTTCTTC. This gives the protein CASSLEGSGRALHNEQFF. Together with reference TRBV7-8 and TRBJ2-1, the CDR3 gives the full variable domain: GAGVSQSPRYKVAKRGQDVALRCDPISGHVSLFWYQQALGQGPEFLTYFQNEAQLDKSGLPSDRFFAERPEGSVSTLKIQRTQQEDSAVYLCASSLEGSGRALHNEQFFGPGTRLTVL.

The chain couples TRBV27 to TRBJ1-6, with D possibly TRBD1 on 6 matching bases. The germline V gene encodes CDR1 MNHEY and CDR2 SMNVEV (reference sequence). V lost 5 bases to trimming and J lost 8 bases, with 10 bases between them. This CDR3 contains 13 residues. The CDR3 spells CASSPDRYSPLHF. CDR3 sequence (DNA): TGTGCCAGCAGTCCCGACAGGTATTCACCCCTCCACTTT.

This clone was recorded only once. V gene TRBV9 combines with J gene TRBJ2-7, with TRBD1 matching 7 bases. V shed 0 bases and J 7 bases; nucleotides not matched to a gene: 4. Looked up from germline, CDR1 is SGDLS and CDR2 is YYNGEE. This CDR3 region has 13 residues. The CDR3 DNA is TGTGCCAGCAGCGTAGATGGCAGGGGGGAGCAGTACTTC. Translated, it gives CASSVDGRGEQYF.

The chain carries TRBV7-2 and TRBJ2-7; 7 positions agree with TRBD2. The CDR3 contains 13 residues. Germline CDR1 is SGHTA and CDR2 is FQGNSA. V lost 5 bases to trimming and J lost 4 bases; unmatched junction nucleotides: 5. The CDR3 DNA reads as TGTGCCAGCAGCACGGGGGGTGGTTACGAGCAGTACTTC. Translating gives CASSTGGGYEQYF.

The gene calls are TRBV15 and TRBJ2-7, with 9 bases matching TRBD1. CDR1 and CDR2 (germline): LNHNV, YYDKDF (reference sequence). The V and J ends lost 4 bases and 2 bases, in that order; junction bases with no gene match: 3. The CDR3 sequence is 14 residues long. The CDR3 region is CATSIRQGAYEQYF. CDR3 coding DNA: TGTGCCACCAGCATTAGACAGGGGGCCTACGAGCAGTACTTC.

The rearrangement joins TRBV4-1 to TRBJ2-3; 7 positions agree with TRBD2. This CDR3 comprises 19 residues. V was clipped by 0 bases and J by 5 bases; unmatched bases: 17. Germline CDR1 MGHRA, CDR2 YSYEKL. The CDR3 here is CASSQELSYDGRMRDTQYF. For the CDR3, the DNA is TGCGCCAGCAGCCAAGAATTGTCTTACGACGGGAGGATGAGAGATACGCAGTATTTT.

The V call is TRBV6-4, the J call TRBJ2-1; TRBD2 matches 10 bases. Per the germline V gene, CDR1 is MRHNA and CDR2 is SNTAGT. The CDR3 is made up of 15 amino acids. After removal of 3 bases from V and 5 bases from J, the junction contained 4 bases not matched to a gene. As DNA, the CDR3 is TGTGCCAGCAGTGAGAGCGGGGGGGAAAACAATGAGCAGTTCTTC. This codes for CASSESGGENNEQFF.

V usage is TRBV4-3 and J usage is TRBJ2-7; TRBD1 might be the D (6 bases). CDR1 and CDR2 from the germline V gene are LGHNA and YSLEER. V lost 1 base and J 3 bases, leaving 19 bases between the germline ends. CDR3 length equals 17 residues. The CDR3 protein is CASSQVLGLQGDYEQYF. The CDR3, as DNA: TGCGCCAGCAGCCAAGTTCTGGGTCTACAGGGTGACTACGAGCAGTACTTC.

This clone was observed once. V gene TRBV4-3 combines with J gene TRBJ2-7; D tentatively reads TRBD1 or TRBD2 (5 bases each). This CDR3 has 15 residues. The germline CDR1 and CDR2 sequences are LGHNA and YSLEER. Trimming shortened V by 5 bases and J by 2 bases, and 16 bases separated the two germline ends. The CDR3 loop reads CASSWGRGEAYEQYF. CDR3 DNA: TGCGCCAGCAGCTGGGGACGGGGTGAAGCCTACGAGCAGTACTTC.

This sequence joins TRBV29-1 and TRBJ2-5; weak D call: TRBD1 (7 bases). CDR1 is SQVTM, CDR2 ANQGSEA, per germline. The CDR3 sequence is 18 residues long. Trimming shortened V by 3 bases and J by 0 bases, and 23 bases separated the two germline ends. CDR3 loop: CSVDGGGDVLINQETQYF. The CDR3, as DNA: TGCAGCGTTGATGGAGGGGGCGACGTTCTCATAAACCAAGAGACCCAGTACTTC.

The chain carries TRBV4-1 and TRBJ2-7, with TRBD2 identical over 9 bases. This CDR3 contains 16 residues. V lost 1 base to trimming and J lost 2 bases; unmatched junction nucleotides: 6. CDR1 MGHRA and CDR2 YSYEKL come from the germline V gene. The CDR3 coding sequence is TGCGCCAGCAGCCAAGGACTAGCGGTCTCGACCTACGAGCAGTACTTC. Encoded protein: CASSQGLAVSTYEQYF.

DNA for the CDR3: TGTGCCAGCTCACCACTCGCTCTTCGGGGGCAAGGGAACACTGAAGCTTTCTTT. Translation gives CASSPLALRGQGNTEAFF. V usage is TRBV18 and J usage is TRBJ1-1; weak D call: TRBD1 (6 bases). The CDR3 is made up of 18 amino acids. V gave up 1 base and J gave up 1 base, with 19 bases separating them. Looked up from germline, CDR1 is KGHSH and CDR2 is LQKENI.

V is TRBV12-2 and J is TRBJ1-5; the D call of TRBD1 is as the table states it, not checked on the DNA. TRBV12-2 is described as a pseudogene. CDR3 length: 17 residues. The CDR3 here is CASRFHPMDRYNQPQHF. Here the CDR3 DNA reads TGTGCAAGTCGCTTTCACCCCATGGACAGGTACAATCAGCCCCAGCATTTT.

V usage is TRBV30 and J usage is TRBJ1-6; D gene unclear. This CDR3 spans 15 amino acids. Per the germline V gene, CDR1 is GTSNPN and CDR2 is SVGIG (reference sequence). The V and J ends lost 5 bases and 9 bases respectively, with 20 bases between them. The DNA of the CDR3 is TGTGCCTGGTCCCTCCCCGGCCCGTGGGGTTCACCCCTCCACTTT. This sequence encodes CAWSLPGPWGSPLHF.

Here the CDR3 DNA reads TGCGCCAGCAGCGAGGCGACCTGGGACTACGAGCAGTACTTC. Translation: CASSEATWDYEQYF. The J gene is TRBJ2-7, the V gene TRBV4-3; D uncertain. V was shortened by 5 bases and J by 3 bases, with 14 bases between the two germline ends. The CDR3 sequence is 14 residues long. Looked up from germline, CDR1 is LGHNA and CDR2 is YSLEER.

This chain connects TRBV6-1 to TRBJ1-5, with D perhaps TRBD1 (5 bases). Germline loops: CDR1 MNHNS, CDR2 SASEGT. The CDR3 has 15 amino acids. Trimming stripped 7 bases from V and 1 base from J, with 14 bases between. The CDR3 coding sequence is TGTGCCAGCAAAGAAGCTCGGGACAGCAATCAGCCCCAGCATTTT. Residues: CASKEARDSNQPQHF.

The chain links TRBV14 to TRBJ2-7; D possibly corresponds to TRBD1 (5 bases). V gave up 3 bases and J gave up 4 bases, with 16 bases separating them. Germline CDR1 is SGHDN and CDR2 is FVKESK. The CDR3 contains 15 residues. CDR3 sequence (DNA): TGTGCCAGCAGCCACAGGACACATGAGACTTACGAGCAGTACTTC. It codes for CASSHRTHETYEQYF.

In nucleotides, the CDR3 is TGTGCCTGGAGTGCCGGGACGGCAACTAATGAAAAACTGTTTTTT. Translated, it gives CAWSAGTATNEKLFF. The chain is built from TRBV30 and TRBJ1-4, with a tentative D call TRBD1 (5 bases). Germline V gene data show CDR1 as GTSNPN and CDR2 as SVGIG (reference sequence). The CDR3 has 15 residues. Trimming removed 1 base from V and 0 bases from J, with 9 bases in between.

This CDR3 is CATSRDRGLSREAFF. CDR3 DNA sequence: TGTGCCACCAGCAGAGATCGTGGGTTGTCCAGGGAAGCTTTCTTT. This chain uses TRBV15 with TRBJ1-1; D is ambiguous. V lost 0 bases, J lost 8 bases, and 16 bases lay in between. The CDR3 length is 15 residues. CDR1 and CDR2 from the germline V gene are LNHNV and YYDKDF (reference sequence).